This T cell receptor (beta chain) was identified during a study of post-analysis software for immune sequencing data. About the study: Patients had relapsing-remitting, secondary progressive or progressive-relapsing multiple sclerosis; some lacked subtype.

cDNA libraries of TCR beta carried unique molecular identifiers. Each CDR3 protein is one row after TCRdb ran MiXCR on the PCR reads. This table has a few hundred thousand distinct CDR3 sequences, about 40% appearing once. In regard to this clonotype: What it binds is unknown.

Study-wide results and caveats: Included in a set of roughly five TRBV segments more frequent in patients than controls were TRBV5-6, TRBV5-1 and TRBV20-1. Among multiple sclerosis patients, normalized Chao1 diversity was significantly below that of controls. When the samples were clustered directly with F measure, those that had been prepared in the same batch showed strong co-clustering.

The germline gives CDR1 SNHLY, CDR2 FYNNEI. Germline trimming cut 6 bases from V and 0 bases from J; bases unmatched to any gene: 9. The CDR3 totals 17 residues. This clonotype was sampled from a girl aged 10 to 17 with multiple sclerosis. This chain connects TRBV2 to TRBJ2-1, with TRBD2 matching over 9 bases. The sequencing input was blood. As DNA, the CDR3 is TGTGCCAGCAGCGTCATGAGCGGGGGGAGCTCCTACAATGAGCAGTTCTTC. Protein sequence: CASSVMSGGSSYNEQFF.